The rows below give T cell receptor beta chains drawn from one sample of a study of T cells in Graves' hyperthyroidism and ophthalmopathy. TCRdb used MiXCR to reprocess the multiplex PCR reads, holding one entry per CDR3 protein. The table lists 480,000 or so distinct CDR3 sequences, roughly 45% of them singletons. The sequenced material came from peripheral blood or thyroid tissue (not recorded which). The receptors stem from an adult woman with Graves' disease, either hyperthyroidism or ophthalmopathy (not recorded which). Each CDR3 is given with its conserved first and last residue. The D gene is left open where the match is weak. Clone size is not always given. Where it is, it says once, few, many or a class for expanded clones.

V gene,D gene,J gene,clone size,CDR3 length,CDR3 protein,CDR3 DNA
TRBV29-1,TRBD1,TRBJ1-2,NA,14,CSVEDTGGALGYTF,TGCAGCGTTGAAGATACAGGGGGCGCACTTGGCTACACCTTC
TRBV7-9,TRBD1,TRBJ1-1,NA,15,CASRSYTGDVNGAFF,TGTGCCAGCAGAAGCTACACAGGGGACGTGAATGGAGCTTTCTTT
TRBV5-1,NA,TRBJ2-1,NA,15,CASSLRGDTPDEQFF,TGCGCCAGCAGCTTGCGGGGGGACACGCCCGATGAGCAGTTCTTC
TRBV6-2/TRBV6-3,NA,TRBJ2-5,many,15,CASSFTRTRQETQYF,TGTGCCAGCAGCTTTACACGGACAAGACAAGAGACCCAGTACTTC
TRBV20-1,NA,TRBJ2-7,many,14,CSARDPGTPGEQYF,TGCAGTGCTAGAGATCCCGGTACGCCAGGCGAGCAGTACTTC
TRBV10-2,NA,TRBJ1-6,NA,13,CASTGGAESPLHF,TGCGCCAGCACGGGGGGGGCAGAATCACCCCTCCACTTT
TRBV29-1,NA,TRBJ2-5,NA,13,CSVAEGHKETQYF,TGCAGCGTGGCCGAGGGACACAAAGAGACCCAGTACTTC
TRBV29-1,NA,TRBJ2-3,NA,13,CSVERQDTDTQYF,TGCAGCGTTGAGAGACAGGACACAGATACGCAGTATTTT
TRBV15,NA,TRBJ1-5,NA,16,CATSSAMDGSNQPQHF,TGTGCCACCAGCAGCGCGATGGACGGTAGCAATCAGCCCCAGCATTTT
TRBV20-1,TRBD1,TRBJ1-2,many,11,CSPEQGDGYTF,TGCAGTCCGGAACAGGGGGACGGCTACACCTTC
TRBV10-3,NA,TRBJ1-5,few,14,CAISATGSGQPQHF,TGTGCCATCAGTGCCACAGGGAGTGGTCAGCCCCAGCATTTT
TRBV15,NA,TRBJ2-5,NA,14,CATSSQNPGETQYF,TGTGCCACCAGCAGCCAAAACCCCGGAGAGACCCAGTACTTC
TRBV5-5,TRBD2,TRBJ2-5,NA,16,CASSFGGGRAGETQYF,TGTGCCAGCAGCTTTGGTGGCGGGAGGGCCGGGGAGACCCAGTACTTC
TRBV29-1,TRBD1,TRBJ2-1,NA,13,CSGKGGFYNEQFF,TGCAGCGGTAAAGGGGGCTTCTACAATGAGCAGTTCTTC
TRBV29-1,TRBD2,TRBJ2-7,many,13,CSVGGGRSYEQYF,TGCAGCGTTGGGGGCGGGAGATCCTACGAGCAGTACTTC
TRBV10-2,TRBD1,TRBJ2-5,NA,14,CASNEPGQGETQYF,TGCGCCAGCAACGAACCCGGACAGGGCGAGACCCAGTACTTC
TRBV7-2,TRBD2,TRBJ2-2,NA,17,CASIPTTSGANTGELFF,TGTGCCAGCATCCCAACGACTAGCGGGGCGAACACCGGGGAGCTGTTTTTT
TRBV19,NA,TRBJ2-6,once,14,CASRGARGANVLTF,TGTGCCAGTAGGGGGGCGCGGGGGGCCAACGTCCTGACTTTC
TRBV15,NA,TRBJ2-5,NA,15,CATSRGTVFQETQYF,TGTGCCACCAGCAGAGGTACAGTGTTCCAAGAGACCCAGTACTTC
TRBV4-1,TRBD1,TRBJ2-7,few,15,CASSQRTGGLYEQYF,TGCGCCAGCAGCCAGCGGACAGGGGGCTTATACGAGCAGTACTTC
TRBV19,NA,TRBJ2-7,NA,13,CASSMVGGREQYF,TGTGCCAGTAGTATGGTGGGGGGTCGCGAGCAGTACTTC
TRBV7-2,TRBD1,TRBJ2-3,NA,14,CASSFDRGRDTQYF,TGTGCCAGCAGCTTCGACAGGGGGAGAGATACGCAGTATTTT
TRBV13,NA,TRBJ2-7,NA,13,CASSLEVGPEQYF,TGTGCCAGCAGCTTAGAGGTGGGACCTGAGCAGTACTTC
TRBV24-1,NA,TRBJ1-2,many,13,CATSRTAYEGYTF,TGTGCCACCAGTAGGACGGCGTATGAAGGCTACACCTTC
TRBV11-2,TRBD1,TRBJ2-5,many,14,CASSYSTGGETQYF,TGTGCCAGCAGCTACTCGACAGGGGGGGAGACCCAGTACTTC
TRBV20-1,TRBD2,TRBJ2-5,NA,15,CSAPHLAALTETQYF,TGCAGTGCACCTCATCTAGCGGCCCTGACGGAGACCCAGTACTTC
TRBV9,NA,TRBJ1-2,NA,15,CASSRGTPTNYGYTF,TGTGCCAGCAGCCGAGGGACACCTACTAACTATGGCTACACCTTC
TRBV20-1,NA,TRBJ2-7,many,13,CSARPGNLYEQYF,TGCAGTGCTAGGCCCGGGAACCTCTACGAGCAGTACTTC
TRBV4-2,TRBD1,TRBJ1-2,many,16,CASSPEGDSFWDGYTF,TGTGCCAGCAGCCCAGAGGGGGACAGTTTTTGGGATGGCTACACCTTC
TRBV14,NA,TRBJ2-7,many,14,CASSPLSSFYEQYF,TGTGCCAGCAGCCCCCTCTCCAGCTTCTACGAGCAGTACTTC
TRBV7-2,NA,TRBJ1-1,NA,13,CASRATANTEAFF,TGTGCCAGCAGGGCGACAGCGAACACTGAAGCTTTCTTT
TRBV7-9,NA,TRBJ1-5,NA,14,CASSLGGFDQPQHF,TGTGCCAGCAGCTTAGGCGGGTTTGATCAGCCCCAGCATTTT
TRBV29-1,NA,TRBJ1-5,few,17,CSGERQVSLGSNQPQHF,TGCAGCGGGGAACGGCAGGTCAGCTTGGGGAGCAATCAGCCCCAGCATTTT
TRBV2,TRBD1,TRBJ1-4,NA,15,CASGGQGTTNEKLFF,TGTGCCAGCGGGGGACAGGGCACAACTAATGAAAAACTGTTTTTT
TRBV20-1,TRBD1,TRBJ1-1,few,16,CSAGDSLGVLYTEAFF,TGCAGTGCTGGGGACAGTTTGGGTGTTTTGTACACTGAAGCTTTCTTT
TRBV7-9,TRBD1,TRBJ2-6,NA,20,CASSLIGRGRGRVGANVLTF,TGTGCCAGCAGCTTAATAGGACGTGGCAGGGGGCGCGTCGGGGCCAACGTCCTGACTTTC
TRBV12-3/TRBV12-4,TRBD2,TRBJ2-5,NA,12,CASTKGLATQYF,TGTGCCAGCACCAAGGGACTAGCGACCCAGTACTTC
TRBV7-9,NA,TRBJ1-2,NA,13,CASSPSSPSGYTF,TGTGCCAGCAGCCCCTCCAGTCCTTCCGGCTACACCTTC
TRBV2,NA,TRBJ1-5,once,14,CASRNAYSNQPQHF,TGTGCCAGCCGAAACGCCTATAGCAATCAGCCCCAGCATTTT
TRBV29-1,TRBD2,TRBJ2-1,NA,16,CSVDGTRERAYNEQFF,TGCAGCGTTGATGGGACGCGGGAGAGAGCCTACAATGAGCAGTTCTTC
TRBV28,NA,TRBJ1-2,NA,12,CASEDAYYGYTF,TGTGCCAGCGAGGACGCTTACTATGGCTACACCTTC
TRBV7-3,TRBD1,TRBJ1-2,NA,13,CASSSGQGDGYTF,TGTGCCAGCAGCTCTGGACAGGGTGATGGCTACACCTTC
TRBV29-1,NA,TRBJ2-5,NA,13,CSVRGWGSETQYF,TGCAGCGTGAGGGGGTGGGGGTCAGAGACCCAGTACTTC
TRBV19,NA,TRBJ2-5,many,15,CASSKGGRSGETQYF,TGTGCCAGTAGTAAGGGCGGCCGATCTGGGGAGACCCAGTACTTC
TRBV2,NA,TRBJ1-1,NA,14,CASRTVRMNTEAFF,TGTGCCAGCAGGACAGTTCGGATGAACACTGAAGCTTTCTTT
TRBV7-9,TRBD1,TRBJ2-7,many,14,CASSSTGASYEQYF,TGTGCCAGCAGCTCGACAGGGGCTTCCTACGAGCAGTACTTC
TRBV29-1,NA,TRBJ1-2,NA,13,CSANPGGAYGYTF,TGCAGCGCCAACCCGGGGGGGGCCTATGGCTACACCTTC
TRBV5-1,NA,TRBJ2-5,many,13,CASSLDGEETQYF,TGCGCCAGCAGCTTGGATGGGGAGGAGACCCAGTACTTC
TRBV2,NA,TRBJ2-7,few,13,CASETGLTYEQYF,TGTGCCAGTGAAACGGGACTGACTTACGAGCAGTACTTC
TRBV27,NA,TRBJ1-5,few,14,CASSLFVGGQPQHF,TGTGCCAGCAGTTTATTTGTAGGGGGGCAGCCCCAGCATTTT